The next 28 T cell receptor beta chains were all read from a single sample in a study of shared clonotypes between healthy human individuals. Libraries were prepared by immunoSEQ multiplex PCR; TCRdb keeps only in-frame clonotypes and omits some of them. Of hundreds of thousands of clones listed, around three quarters are singletons. The sample comprised PBMCs. All receptors come from a middle-aged woman in good health. Some clones in this sample may be carry-over from other donors' samples.

The genes are TRBV5-1 and TRBJ2-2, with D perhaps TRBD1 or TRBD2 (5 bases each). Germline loops: CDR1 SGHRS, CDR2 YFSETQ. The CDR3 runs 16 residues. Between the trimmed V and J ends, which lost 3 bases and 1 base, there was a span of 13 bases. The CDR3 here is CASSWDPARNTGELFF. The CDR3 DNA reads TGCGCCAGCAGCTGGGACCCGGCCCGGAACACCGGGGAGCTGTTTTTT.

This clone was recorded a few times. This rearrangement joins TRBV28 to TRBJ2-7; D perhaps matches TRBD2 (5 bases). The germline V gene encodes CDR1 MDHEN and CDR2 SYDVKM. V gave up 4 bases and J gave up 2 bases, with 18 bases separating them. CDR3 length: 16 amino acids. The CDR3 region has the DNA TGTGCCAGCAGTTCCCCCCACGACGGAGGAACCTACGAGCAGTACTTC. Translated: CASSSPHDGGTYEQYF.

The chain links TRBV2 to TRBJ2-2; weak D call: TRBD1 (6 bases). Per germline, CDR1 SNHLY and CDR2 FYNNEI. The CDR3 spans 12 residues. Trimming removed 5 bases at V and 5 bases at J, with 6 bases between. CDR3 residues: CASSRGTGELFF. As DNA, the CDR3 is TGTGCCAGCAGTAGGGGGACCGGGGAGCTGTTTTTT.

This clone was counted a single time. The chain uses TRBV29-1 and TRBJ2-5, with 7 bases fitting TRBD1. Germline V gene lookup returns CDR1 SQVTM and CDR2 ANQGSEA. Unmatched junction bases numbered 13, after V lost 7 bases and J lost 2 bases. This CDR3 is built from 15 residues. The CDR3 region has the DNA TGCAGCGCTCAAAAGGGGGCAGGGAGACAAGAGACCCAGTACTTC. The encoded protein is CSAQKGAGRQETQYF.

This clone has a single count. V usage is TRBV2 and J usage is TRBJ2-5; 7 nucleotides agree with TRBD1. V trimming: 9 bases; J trimming: 5 bases; junction bases outside the gene matches: 9. The CDR3 is made up of 13 amino acids. CDR1 is SNHLY and CDR2 is FYNNEI in the germline V gene. CDR3 region: CARAQGLGETQYF. CDR3 bases: TGTGCCAGAGCACAGGGGTTAGGGGAGACCCAGTACTTC.

The V call is TRBV29-1, the J call TRBJ2-7; 10 bases are shared with TRBD1. CDR1 and CDR2 (germline): SQVTM, ANQGSEA. This CDR3 has 13 residues. V lost 5 bases and J lost 5; bases outside the gene matches: 6. The CDR3 DNA reads as TGCAGCGTTTCCCCCGGGACAGGGGACGAGCAGTACTTC. It specifies CSVSPGTGDEQYF.

In the case of this clone: A much larger clone lies a single base off, so this may be a read error. The chain is built from TRBV7-8 and TRBJ1-4; maybe TRBD1 (5 bases). The CDR3 is 11 residues long. V was cut by 5 bases and J by 12 bases, with 10 bases left in between. Germline V gene data show CDR1 as SGHVS and CDR2 as FQNEAQ. CDR3 amino acids: CASSLGAELFF. CDR3 nucleotides: TGTGCCAGCAGCCTAGGGGCAGAACTGTTTTTT.

V usage is TRBV5-4 and J usage is TRBJ2-7; D possibly corresponds to TRBD2 (6 bases). CDR3 length: 14 residues. The germline CDR1 and CDR2 sequences are SGHNT and YYREEE (reference sequence). V was pared by 1 base and J by 5 bases, with 13 bases between. As DNA, the CDR3 is TGTGCCAGCAGCTTGTTGCTAGCGCCTAACGAGCAGTACTTC. This gives the protein CASSLLLAPNEQYF.

The chain employs TRBV6-5 and TRBJ2-5, with 7 nucleotides matching TRBD2. V lost 0 bases, J lost 6 bases, and 7 bases stayed unmatched. This CDR3 is built from 15 residues. CDR1 MNHEY and CDR2 SVGAGI come from the germline V gene. The CDR3 reads CASSYSGGSRKTQYF. DNA for the CDR3: TGTGCCAGCAGTTACTCTGGCGGGAGTAGGAAGACCCAGTACTTC.

V gene TRBV6-1 combines with J gene TRBJ2-7; 8 bases are a match to TRBD1. The CDR3 covers 15 residues. Looked up from germline, CDR1 is MNHNS and CDR2 is SASEGT. V lost 6 bases, J lost 2 bases, and 9 bases stayed unmatched. CDR3 region: CASRFRDRSAYEQYF. The CDR3 DNA sequence: TGTGCCAGCAGGTTCCGGGACAGGAGTGCCTACGAGCAGTACTTC.

In its sample, this clone was seen once. The chain employs TRBV23-1 and TRBJ2-7, with D possibly TRBD2 on 5 matching bases. TRBV23-1 is noted as an ORF with a role that remains uncertain. Trimming took off 0 bases at V and 7 bases at J, with 19 bases between the two ends. The CDR3 loop spans 16 amino acids. In nucleotides, the CDR3 is TGCGCCAGCAGTCAATCGGAGGCAGGAAACAAAGAAGAGCAGTACTTC. This codes for CASSQSEAGNKEEQYF.

The chain employs TRBV30 and TRBJ2-5, with a weak D call TRBD2 (5 bases). The end of the DNA fits TRBJ2-7 better, so the J call may be wrong. The CDR3 is made up of 14 amino acids. Germline-derived CDR1 and CDR2 are GTSNPN and SVGIG (reference sequence). The CDR3 bases are TGTGCCTGGAGTGGTAACAGCGGTTCCCGCGAGCAGTACTTC. It encodes CAWSGNSGSREQYF.

J is TRBJ2-1 and V is TRBV7-8; D is perhaps TRBD1 or TRBD2 (5 bases each). Germline-derived CDR1 and CDR2 are SGHVS and FQNEAQ. The CDR3 has 16 amino acids. Trimming took 2 bases from V and 8 from J, leaving 19 bases between them. The CDR3 spells CASSLTRYVGVDEQFF. The CDR3 DNA follows: TGTGCCAGCAGCTTAACCCGATATGTGGGGGTCGATGAGCAGTTCTTC. Drawing the rest from reference TRBV7-8 and TRBJ2-1, the complete variable domain is GAGVSQSPRYKVAKRGQDVALRCDPISGHVSLFWYQQALGQGPEFLTYFQNEAQLDKSGLPSDRFFAERPEGSVSTLKIQRTQQEDSAVYLCASSLTRYVGVDEQFFGPGTRLTVL.

The gene calls are TRBV13 and TRBJ1-4, with TRBD1 matching over 9 bases. After removal of 5 bases from V and 3 bases from J, the junction contained 7 bases not matched to a gene. This CDR3 is built from 16 residues. In germline, CDR1 is PRHDT, CDR2 FYEKMQ (reference sequence). CDR3 amino acids: CASSSRDRAPNEKLFF. The CDR3 DNA follows: TGTGCCAGCAGCAGCAGGGACAGGGCACCTAATGAAAAACTGTTTTTT.

The V call is TRBV7-9, the J call TRBJ2-2, with 8 bases matching TRBD1. This CDR3 region has 14 residues. Germline loops: CDR1 SEHNR, CDR2 FQNEAQ (reference sequence). V dropped 7 bases and J dropped 4; count of bases not matched to a gene: 5. The DNA for the CDR3 is TGTGCCAGCAACGGACAGGGACTCACCGGGGAGCTGTTTTTT. It is translated as CASNGQGLTGELFF.

Note on this clone: Just one base apart from a much larger clone, this may be a read error. The CDR3 reads CASSVGATNEKLFF. The CDR3 nucleotides are TGTGCCAGCAGCGTAGGGGCAACTAATGAAAAACTGTTTTTT. V usage is TRBV9 and J usage is TRBJ1-4, with no clear D. The ends were cut back, 0 bases at V and 0 bases at J, with 3 bases in the middle. Looked up from germline, CDR1 is SGDLS and CDR2 is YYNGEE. The CDR3 loop spans 14 amino acids.

The rearrangement uses TRBV29-1 and TRBJ2-4; D is uncertain. Trimming took 3 bases from V and 6 from J, leaving 9 bases between them. This CDR3 region has 12 residues. The germline V gene encodes CDR1 SQVTM and CDR2 ANQGSEA. CDR3 sequence reads: CSVDPGRNIQYF. The CDR3 DNA reads TGCAGCGTTGACCCAGGAAGAAACATTCAGTACTTC.

In the case of this clone: The same CDR3 arises from other DNA sequences in this sample as well. J is TRBJ2-5 and V is TRBV11-2; a possible D gene is TRBD2 (5 bases). Looked up from germline, CDR1 is SGHAT and CDR2 is FQNNGV. CDR3 length: 15 amino acids. V was cut by 2 bases and J by 4 bases, with 14 bases left in between. CDR3 protein: CASSLRRIRGETQYF. The DNA of the CDR3 is TGTGCCAGCAGCTTAAGGAGGATACGGGGAGAGACCCAGTACTTC.

The chain employs TRBV6-5 and TRBJ2-5; possibly TRBD1 or TRBD2 for D (5 bases each). CDR1 and CDR2 from the germline V gene are MNHEY and SVGAGI. The ends were cut back, 0 bases at V and 9 bases at J, with 14 bases in the middle. This CDR3 is 14 amino acids long. CDR3 sequence: CASSYSIGGGAQYF. CDR3 nucleotides: TGTGCCAGCAGTTACTCGATTGGGGGTGGGGCCCAGTACTTC.

This rearrangement joins TRBV27 to TRBJ2-3; 7 bases match TRBD1. From germline, CDR1 is MNHEY and CDR2 SMNVEV (reference sequence). Trimming took 4 bases from V and 4 from J; bases not matched to a gene: 5. The CDR3 sequence is 14 residues long. The chain's CDR3 is CASSYRGRSDTQYF. The CDR3 nucleotides read TGTGCCAGCAGTTACAGGGGACGGTCAGATACGCAGTATTTT.

DNA of the CDR3: TGTGCCAGCTCAGTCCCAGGGACGGAGACCCAGTACTTC. Translated, it gives CASSVPGTETQYF. V and J are TRBV18 and TRBJ2-5; either TRBD1 or TRBD2 may supply D (5 bases each). V dropped 5 bases and J dropped 5 bases, with 12 bases sitting between them. The CDR3 totals 13 residues. Germline loops: CDR1 KGHSH, CDR2 LQKENI.

This clone was seen more than once but under ten times. The V gene is TRBV30, the J gene TRBJ2-1; D unclear. V lost 0 bases and J 6 bases, leaving 6 bases between the germline ends. The CDR3 has 12 amino acids. Germline values: CDR1 GTSNPN, CDR2 SVGIG (reference sequence). CDR3 sequence reads: CAWSVYGNEQFF. The CDR3 region has the DNA TGTGCCTGGAGTGTATATGGCAATGAGCAGTTCTTC.

For this clone: Other DNA sequences of this sample code for an identical CDR3. The chain couples TRBV5-6 to TRBJ1-1; the D gene is possibly TRBD1 (5 bases). Germline V gene data show CDR1 as SGHDT and CDR2 as YYEEEE. V was shortened by 4 bases and J by 5 bases, with 9 bases between the two germline ends. The CDR3 extends over 12 amino acids. This CDR3 is CASSLPGTEAFF. The DNA for the CDR3 is TGTGCCAGCAGCCTTCCAGGGACTGAAGCTTTCTTT.

This sequence joins TRBV5-4 and TRBJ1-5, with TRBD1 identical over 7 bases. Looked up from germline, CDR1 is SGHNT and CDR2 is YYREEE (reference sequence). Trimming removed 3 bases from V and 5 bases from J; junction bases left unmatched: 11. The CDR3 runs 16 residues. The CDR3 loop is CASSSGGGRGDQPQHF. The CDR3 DNA reads TGTGCCAGCAGCTCTGGCGGGGGCAGGGGGGATCAGCCCCAGCATTTT.

The V and J genes are TRBV7-9 and TRBJ2-2, with 9 bases fitting TRBD2. The germline gives CDR1 SEHNR, CDR2 FQNEAQ (reference sequence). V was pared by 2 bases and J by 6 bases, with 4 bases of the junction left unmatched. The CDR3 runs to 15 residues. The CDR3 reads CASSLKREDPGELFF. The CDR3 DNA reads TGTGCCAGCAGCTTAAAGCGGGAGGATCCCGGGGAGCTGTTTTTT.

The chain couples TRBV19 to TRBJ1-1, with D tentatively TRBD1 (5 bases). This CDR3 spans 15 amino acids. CDR1 and CDR2 (germline): LNHDA, SQIVND (reference sequence). V was pared by 3 bases and J by 4 bases, with 15 bases between. The CDR3 coding sequence is TGTGCCAGTAGTATCGGGAGGGGTGCGTCCACTGAAGCTTTCTTT. Its protein is CASSIGRGASTEAFF.

V usage is TRBV28 and J usage is TRBJ1-5, with D uncertain. V was shortened by 4 bases and J by 1 base, with 8 bases between the two germline ends. The CDR3 has 14 residues. The germline V gene has CDR1 MDHEN and CDR2 SYDVKM. CDR3 sequence: CASSSLLSNQPQHF. In DNA form, the CDR3 reads TGTGCCAGCAGTTCGCTCTTGAGCAATCAGCCCCAGCATTTT.

V and J are TRBV5-1 and TRBJ2-2; D gene unclear. Germline V gives CDR1 SGHRS, CDR2 YFSETQ. V was clipped by 0 bases and J by 0 bases, with 9 bases between them. The CDR3 is 16 amino acids. CDR3 in amino acids: CASSLGRTANTGELFF. The CDR3 DNA follows: TGCGCCAGCAGCTTGGGCCGGACCGCGAACACCGGGGAGCTGTTTTTT.